The 29 T cell receptor beta chains below come from one sample, sequenced in a study of regulatory T cells in long-lasting Graves disease. Indicated time point: persistent/refractory GD, antithyroid drugs over 5 years with positive TRAb. After RNA was extracted from PBMCs, the TCR library was made from it. HTBI primers from iRepertoire and Arm-PCR of CDR3 regions yielded the TCR beta libraries. Each CDR3 protein gets one entry after TCRdb re-called the multiplex PCR reads with MiXCR. Among about 470,000 distinct CDR3 sequences listed, 20% to 25% were seen once. Source: peripheral blood mononuclear cells (PBMCs), taken when the disease was refractory, from a patient treated with antithyroid drugs. The source of these receptors is a female donor with Graves disease.

In its sample, this clonotype was seen many times. The V gene is TRBV12-3 or TRBV12-4, the J gene TRBJ2-2; maybe TRBD2 (5 bases). Trimming took 4 bases from V and 5 from J, leaving 8 bases between them. The CDR3 runs to 13 residues. This CDR3 reads CASSSSGTGELFF. In nucleotides, the CDR3 is TGTGCCAGCAGTTCCTCGGGGACCGGGGAGCTGTTTTTT.

The CDR3 DNA sequence: TGTGCCAGCAGCCCCCAACGGGGGGCCTACGAGCAGTACTTC. It is translated as CASSPQRGAYEQYF. V gene TRBV28 combines with J gene TRBJ2-7; 7 bases are a match to TRBD2. Trimming cost V 6 bases and J 2 bases; bases outside gene matches: 7. CDR3 length equals 14 residues. Germline CDR1 MDHEN, CDR2 SYDVKM.

This clonotype has at least ten counts. This rearrangement joins TRBV27 to TRBJ1-2, with D maybe TRBD1 (5 bases). V lost 1 base to trimming and J lost 6 bases, with 24 bases between them. The germline CDR1 and CDR2 sequences are MNHEY and SMNVEV (reference sequence). The CDR3 contains 18 residues. The CDR3 nucleotides read TGTGCCAGCAGTTTATATAGCGGTTGGGGGGACTCACGTCATGGCTACACCTTC. Residues: CASSLYSGWGDSRHGYTF.

CDR3 DNA sequence: TGTGCCAGCAGCAACTTAGCCTGGTCAACTAATGAAAAACTGTTTTTT. Encoded protein: CASSNLAWSTNEKLFF. The chain joins TRBV6-1 to TRBJ1-4; D remains unclear. In germline, CDR1 is MNHNS, CDR2 SASEGT. The CDR3 is 16 amino acids. The V end lost 6 bases, the J end lost 0 bases, and 14 bases lay between the germline ends.

This clonotype was seen at least ten times. The rearrangement uses TRBV6-1 and TRBJ1-1; D is undetermined. Trimming cost V 6 bases and J 1 base, with 6 bases left between them. The germline V gene has CDR1 MNHNS and CDR2 SASEGT. The CDR3 is 12 residues long. The CDR3 loop is CASRSTNTEAFF. DNA for the CDR3: TGTGCCAGCAGATCCACGAACACTGAAGCTTTCTTT.

The V and J genes are TRBV7-2 and TRBJ1-1; D is perhaps TRBD1 (5 bases). The germline gives CDR1 SGHTA, CDR2 FQGNSA. V lost 5 bases to trimming and J lost 4 bases, with 17 bases between them. This CDR3 spans 15 amino acids. The CDR3 sequence is CASSANPGPGTEAFF. DNA for the CDR3: TGTGCCAGCAGCGCTAATCCGGGACCGGGCACTGAAGCTTTCTTT.

The chain joins TRBV19 to TRBJ1-1; 8 positions agree with TRBD1. CDR3 size: 15 residues. CDR1 and CDR2 from the germline V gene are LNHDA and SQIVND (reference sequence). J lost 5 bases, V lost 1 base, and 6 bases had no gene match. CDR3 protein: CASSIGTGGYTEAFF. The CDR3 DNA follows: TGTGCCAGTAGTATAGGAACAGGGGGTTATACTGAAGCTTTCTTT.

In its sample, this clonotype was seen a few times. CDR3 loop: CASLIRGTRSPLHF. The CDR3 DNA is TGTGCCAGCCTTATAAGGGGCACACGCTCACCCCTCCACTTT. The chain has TRBV3-1 and TRBJ1-6, with D possibly TRBD1 on 5 matching bases. CDR1 is LGHDT and CDR2 is YNNKEL in the germline V gene (reference sequence). V was shortened by 8 bases and J by 10 bases, with 18 bases between the two germline ends. This CDR3 spans 14 amino acids.

V and J are TRBV6-5 and TRBJ2-3; D is ambiguous. V shed 0 bases and J shed 5 bases, with 9 bases lying between them. CDR1 and CDR2 (germline): MNHEY, SVGAGI. The CDR3 length is 14 residues. Here the CDR3 DNA reads TGTGCCAGCAGTTACTCGAATCTCGAAGATACGCAGTATTTT. It encodes CASSYSNLEDTQYF.

This clonotype was found many times. J is TRBJ1-1 and V is TRBV15; possible D gene TRBD1, 5 bases. Germline V CDR1 and CDR2: LNHNV, YYDKDF (reference sequence). The V end lost 0 bases, the J end lost 6 bases, and 20 bases lay between the germline ends. The CDR3 extends over 17 amino acids. The CDR3 region is CATSRDHGAGTVPEAFF. The CDR3 DNA is TGTGCCACCAGCAGAGATCATGGGGCAGGGACGGTCCCTGAAGCTTTCTTT.

The chain couples TRBV5-1 to TRBJ2-7; the D gene is possibly TRBD1 (5 bases). Germline V CDR1 and CDR2: SGHRS, YFSETQ. There are 13 residues in the CDR3. The V end was cut by 3 bases, the J end by 5 bases, with 12 bases between. The CDR3 reads CASSSVQENEQYF. In nucleotides, the CDR3 is TGCGCCAGCAGCTCCGTACAGGAAAACGAGCAGTACTTC.

This chain joins TRBV28 and TRBJ2-1, with 8 bases matching TRBD2. This CDR3 has 17 amino acids. Germline-derived CDR1 and CDR2 are MDHEN and SYDVKM. V shed 4 bases and J 0 bases; nucleotides not matched to a gene: 8. The CDR3 DNA is TGTGCCAGCAGTTCTTTCTCAGCGGGAGCCTCCTACAATGAGCAGTTCTTC. Protein: CASSSFSAGASYNEQFF.

A remark on this clonotype: A read error may produce the germline difference seen at one junction end. The V call is TRBV7-9, the J call TRBJ2-5, with 7 bases that match TRBD2. Germline-derived CDR1 and CDR2 are SEHNR and FQNEAQ (reference sequence). This CDR3 comprises 16 residues. For the CDR3, the DNA is TGTGCCAGCAGCCCGGAGTGGGCGGGAGTAGTCCCCGGGCAATTCTTC. Amino acid sequence: CASSPEWAGVVPGQFF.

This clonotype showed up many times. The rearrangement joins TRBV12-5 to TRBJ2-5, with 7 bases aligning to TRBD1. CDR3 size: 15 residues. Germline V gives CDR1 LGHNT, CDR2 FRNRAP. The V segment lost 6 bases and the J segment 1 base; nucleotides outside the gene matches: 8. The CDR3 DNA reads as TGTGCTAGTGGGTCCTCTGGGACAGCCCAAGAGACCCAGTACTTC. Its protein is CASGSSGTAQETQYF.

V usage is TRBV11-3 and J usage is TRBJ2-2; D possibly corresponds to TRBD1 (8 bases). Germline-derived CDR1 and CDR2 are SGHNT and YENEEA. The CDR3 contains 16 residues. V was clipped by 5 bases and J by 3 bases, with 16 bases between them. CDR3 protein: CASSPDRGGDTGELFF. Written as DNA, the CDR3 is TGTGCCAGCAGCCCTGACAGGGGAGGGGACACCGGGGAGCTGTTTTTT.

This clonotype occurred many times. The rearrangement links TRBV11-1 to TRBJ2-7; TRBD1 matches at 9 bases. This CDR3 spans 14 amino acids. Per the germline V gene, CDR1 is SGHAT and CDR2 is FQDESV (reference sequence). V dropped 4 bases and J dropped 2; count of bases not matched to a gene: 3. CDR3 DNA sequence: TGTGCCAGCAGCTGGGGACAGGGAACCTACGAGCAGTACTTC. Its protein product is CASSWGQGTYEQYF.

V and J are TRBV20-1 and TRBJ2-7, with unresolved D. Per the germline V gene, CDR1 is DFQATT and CDR2 is SNEGSKA (reference sequence). V was pared by 1 base and J by 0 bases, with 16 bases between. The CDR3 is 16 residues long. The CDR3 bases are TGCAGTGCTAGAGCCTTTGAACCTTTAATCTCCTACGAGCAGTACTTC. It specifies CSARAFEPLISYEQYF.

This clonotype was counted between two and nine times. The CDR3 region is CASSQGGTLSYEQYF. The CDR3 DNA follows: TGTGCCAGCAGCCAAGGCGGGACTCTCTCCTACGAGCAGTACTTC. This rearrangement joins TRBV14 to TRBJ2-7; tentative D call: TRBD2 (6 bases). CDR3 length: 15 residues. V was pared by 1 base and J by 0 bases, with 10 bases between. The germline CDR1 and CDR2 sequences are SGHDN and FVKESK.

The chain carries TRBV29-1 and TRBJ2-2; weak D call: TRBD1 (5 bases). Between the trimmed V and J ends, which lost 4 bases and 2 bases, there was a span of 14 bases. The CDR3 has 15 residues. Germline V gene sequence: CDR1 SQVTM, CDR2 ANQGSEA. The DNA for the CDR3 is TGCAGCGTTGTATTCAGGGCAGCTAACACCGGGGAGCTGTTTTTT. Its translation: CSVVFRAANTGELFF.

At least ten counts were recorded for this clonotype. The chain has TRBV3-1 and TRBJ1-2, with 8 bases lining up with TRBD1. From germline, CDR1 is LGHDT and CDR2 YNNKEL (reference sequence). This CDR3 has 14 residues. V gave up 6 bases and J gave up 4 bases; unmatched junction bases: 7. The CDR3 sequence: CASSLPGGAYGYTF. In nucleotides, the CDR3 is TGTGCCAGCAGTTTGCCAGGGGGCGCCTATGGCTACACCTTC.

In its sample, this clonotype was seen many times. The V and J genes are TRBV10-3 and TRBJ1-1; D perhaps matches TRBD1 (5 bases). The CDR3 is 14 residues long. The V gene lost 6 bases and the J gene lost 0 bases, with 11 bases spanning the gap. Germline V gene data show CDR1 as ENHRY and CDR2 as SYGVKD. As DNA, the CDR3 is TGTGCCATCAGGACAGAGGTCATGAACACTGAAGCTTTCTTT. This codes for CAIRTEVMNTEAFF.

The chain has TRBV9 and TRBJ1-1, with 8 positions matching TRBD1. The trim removed 3 bases at V and 2 bases at J, leaving 3 bases unmatched. Per the germline V gene, CDR1 is SGDLS and CDR2 is YYNGEE. The CDR3 loop spans 14 amino acids. The CDR3 here is CASSGGQANTEAFF. Written as DNA, the CDR3 is TGTGCCAGCAGCGGGGGACAGGCAAACACTGAAGCTTTCTTT.

This clonotype was recorded many times. The chain uses TRBV6-1 and TRBJ1-5, with D possibly being TRBD1 (6 bases). V lost 5 bases and J 6 bases, leaving 17 bases between the germline ends. CDR1 and CDR2 (germline): MNHNS, SASEGT. The CDR3 contains 15 residues. The CDR3 is CASSTSGTRGQPQHF. CDR3 nucleotides: TGTGCCAGCAGTACCTCCGGGACCAGGGGTCAGCCCCAGCATTTT.

This chain connects TRBV7-8 to TRBJ1-5, with TRBD1 identical over 7 bases. CDR3 length equals 15 residues. Germline CDR1 is SGHVS and CDR2 is FQNEAQ. The junction had 4 bases not matched to a gene; V was cut back by 5 bases and J by 0 bases. The CDR3 nucleotides read TGTGCCAGCAGCGGACAGGACTATAGCAATCAGCCCCAGCATTTT. Its translation: CASSGQDYSNQPQHF.

This clonotype came up a few times. The chain joins TRBV6-2 or TRBV6-3 to TRBJ1-2, with D perhaps matching TRBD1 (5 bases). V was cut by 2 bases and J by 8 bases, with 15 bases left in between. The CDR3 is 14 amino acids. Germline loops: CDR1 MNHEY, CDR2 SVGEGT. In DNA form, the CDR3 reads TGTGCCAGCAGTTACCTGGGTCCCGGGGGGGGCTACACCTTC. This encodes CASSYLGPGGGYTF.

This sequence joins TRBV29-1 and TRBJ2-1, with TRBD2 identical over 13 bases. The CDR3 loop spans 14 amino acids. With 6 bases clipped from V and 5 bases from J, the junction kept 4 bases outside the gene matches. Germline assignment: CDR1 SQVTM and CDR2 ANQGSEA. CDR3 bases: TGCAGCGTCCTGGGACTAGCGGGAAACAATGAGCAGTTCTTC. Protein product: CSVLGLAGNNEQFF.

The table lists this clonotype with a few counts. The rearrangement uses TRBV6-5 and TRBJ2-7; 11 bases fit TRBD2. The ends lost 4 bases at V and 2 bases at J; junction bases unmatched: 4. Germline CDR1 and CDR2: MNHEY and SVGAGI. This CDR3 comprises 15 residues. The CDR3 sequence: CASSFSGRGAYEQYF. The CDR3 nucleotides are TGTGCCAGCAGTTTTAGCGGGAGGGGAGCCTACGAGCAGTACTTC.

This clonotype was detected ten times or more. This CDR3 reads CASSFDRGGANVLTF. CDR3 bases: TGTGCCAGCAGCTTTGACAGGGGGGGGGCCAACGTCCTGACTTTC. The rearrangement uses TRBV11-1 and TRBJ2-6; 9 nucleotides line up with TRBD1. Germline lookup yields CDR1 SGHAT and CDR2 FQDESV (reference sequence). The V segment lost 3 bases and the J segment 4 bases; nucleotides outside the gene matches: 1. The CDR3 totals 15 residues. Using reference TRBV11-1 and TRBJ2-6 for the parts outside the CDR3, the full variable domain is EAEVAQSPRYKITEKSQAVAFWCDPISGHATLYWYRQILGQGPELLVQFQDESVVDDSQLPKDRFSAERLKGVDSTLKIQPAELGDSAMYLCASSFDRGGANVLTFGAGSRLTVL.

In regard to this clonotype: Germline and junction disagree at one end, which may indicate a read error. V gene TRBV20-1 combines with J gene TRBJ1-4; D is perhaps TRBD1 (6 bases). This CDR3 has 15 residues. Germline CDR1 is DFQATT and CDR2 is SNEGSKA (reference sequence). CDR3 nucleotides: TGCAGTGCTAGGGGGACACCTACAACTAATGAAAAACTGTCTTTT. This encodes CSARGTPTTNEKLSF.